This TCR beta chain was retrieved from a study of cytomegalovirus exposure and HLA in healthy donors. Study-level background: A preliminary data release comprised 70 million to 95 million unique TCRs obtained from HLA-typed donors.

Turning to this clone: Antigen unknown.

The study's findings and limits: By HLA locus, TCR association rates varied in a later analysis, with DRB1 showing the most and HLA-C the fewest.

This CDR3 contains 13 residues. The germline V gene has CDR1 SQVTM and CDR2 ANQGSEA. V was shortened by 4 bases and J by 3 bases, with 12 bases between the two germline ends. The PCR had 60 Vbeta and 13 Jbeta primers. Some clones are missing from TCRdb's copy, which holds only in-frame ones; the method was immunoSEQ multiplex PCR. The sample lists 140,000 to 150,000 clones; 65% to 80% were seen once. V is TRBV29-1 and J is TRBJ1-1, with D tentatively TRBD1 (6 bases). Sequenced material: PBMCs. The receptor's source is a man aged 25 to 40 in good health and CMV-seronegative. The CDR3 protein is CSVVKGDYTEAFF. The CDR3 DNA reads as TGCAGCGTTGTCAAGGGGGATTACACTGAAGCTTTCTTT.